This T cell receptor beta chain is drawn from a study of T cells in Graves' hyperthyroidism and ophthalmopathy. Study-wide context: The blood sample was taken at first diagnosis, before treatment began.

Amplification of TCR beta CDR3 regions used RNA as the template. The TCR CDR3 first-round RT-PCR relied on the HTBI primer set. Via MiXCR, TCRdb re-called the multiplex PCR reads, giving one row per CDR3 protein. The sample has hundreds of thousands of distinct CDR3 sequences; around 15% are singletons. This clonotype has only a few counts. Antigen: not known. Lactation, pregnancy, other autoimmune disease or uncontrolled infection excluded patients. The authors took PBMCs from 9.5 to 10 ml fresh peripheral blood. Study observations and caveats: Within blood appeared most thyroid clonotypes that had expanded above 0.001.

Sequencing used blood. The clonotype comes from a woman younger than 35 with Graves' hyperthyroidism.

DNA for the CDR3: TGTGCCAGCAGAACAGCGGGAGGAGTGTACATTCAGTACTTC. Encoded protein: CASRTAGGVYIQYF. The J gene is TRBJ2-4, the V gene TRBV6-2 or TRBV6-3; 9 nucleotides line up with TRBD2. Germline values: CDR1 MNHEY, CDR2 SVGEGT. V dropped 6 bases and J dropped 8; count of bases not matched to a gene: 8. The CDR3 is 14 residues long.